These 22 T cell receptor beta chains originate from one sample sequenced in a study of long-term antiretroviral therapy in people with HIV. Survey-level resolution applied to immunoSEQ assay v3.0. Measured with immunoSEQ multiplex PCR; TCRdb has only the in-frame clones, and not every one. The profile shows about 24,000 clones, 90% to 95% of them singletons. The source was unsorted PBMCs, collected about 4.7 years after starting antiretroviral therapy. Receptors were obtained from a woman between 50 and 59 years old with HIV.

The chain employs TRBV6-1 and TRBJ2-3; D gene unclear. This CDR3 region has 13 residues. V was trimmed by 8 bases and J by 1 base, leaving 10 bases between them. In germline, CDR1 is MNHNS, CDR2 SASEGT. Here the CDR3 reads CASVLGGTDTQYF. The DNA for the CDR3 is TGTGCCAGCGTCCTTGGGGGCACAGATACGCAGTATTTT.

The chain couples TRBV7-9 to TRBJ1-2; the D gene is possibly TRBD1 (6 bases). Trimming took 2 bases from V and 2 from J, leaving 9 bases between them. This CDR3 comprises 14 residues. CDR1 and CDR2 from the germline V gene are SEHNR and FQNEAQ (reference sequence). The CDR3 bases are TGTGCCAGCAGCTTACGGGACACCAACTATGGCTACACCTTC. Protein sequence: CASSLRDTNYGYTF.

The V and J genes are TRBV19 and TRBJ1-1; 9 nucleotides match TRBD1. The germline gives CDR1 LNHDA, CDR2 SQIVND (reference sequence). J gave up 4 bases and V 1 base, and 1 base lay outside the gene matches. The CDR3 is 14 amino acids. For the CDR3, the DNA is TGTGCCAGTAGTATAGGGGACAGGGCCACTGAAGCTTTCTTT. This encodes CASSIGDRATEAFF. Filled out from reference TRBV19 and TRBJ1-1, the complete variable domain reads DGGITQSPKYLFRKEGQNVTLSCEQNLNHDAMYWYRQDPGQGLRLIYYSQIVNDFQKGDIAEGYSVSREKKESFPLTVTSAQKNPTAFYLCASSIGDRATEAFFGQGTRLTVV.

CDR3 nucleotide sequence: TGCGCCAGCAGCCAGAAGGGCAATCAGCCCCAGCATTTT. Amino acid sequence: CASSQKGNQPQHF. The V gene is TRBV4-3, the J gene TRBJ1-5; D remains unclear. The CDR3 covers 13 residues. V dropped 3 bases and J dropped 2 bases, with 5 bases sitting between them. Per the germline V gene, CDR1 is LGHNA and CDR2 is YSLEER.

The chain joins TRBV19 to TRBJ2-3, with TRBD2 matching 7 bases. V trimming: 4 bases; J trimming: 0 bases; junction bases outside the gene matches: 7. The length of the CDR3 is 16 residues. The germline V gene has CDR1 LNHDA and CDR2 SQIVND (reference sequence). The CDR3 DNA reads TGTGCCAGTAGTACCTCTAGCGGATCTAGCACAGATACGCAGTATTTT. Its translation: CASSTSSGSSTDTQYF.

The gene calls are TRBV7-9 and TRBJ1-2; D call uncertain. Germline V gene data show CDR1 as SEHNR and CDR2 as FQNEAQ (reference sequence). V shed 1 base and J shed 6 bases, with 12 bases lying between them. The CDR3 contains 14 residues. DNA for the CDR3: TGTGCCAGCAGCTTAGGTCGGGGTTTTGATGGCTACACCTTC. It encodes CASSLGRGFDGYTF.

The chain combines TRBV6-4 with TRBJ2-7, with D possibly TRBD2 on 5 matching bases. There are 18 residues in the CDR3. Trimming left V 2 bases short and J 2 bases short, with 22 bases between. Germline loops: CDR1 MRHNA, CDR2 SNTAGT. The CDR3 loop is CASSDPTPWEPPPYEQYF. For the CDR3, the DNA is TGTGCCAGCAGTGACCCCACTCCGTGGGAGCCGCCACCCTACGAGCAGTACTTC.

The J gene is TRBJ1-5, the V gene TRBV18, with TRBD1 as a possible D gene (5 bases). Trimming took 3 bases from V and 3 from J, leaving 15 bases between them. Per the germline V gene, CDR1 is KGHSH and CDR2 is LQKENI. The CDR3 has 16 residues. The CDR3 sequence: CASSPSPGVDNQPQHF. CDR3 in DNA: TGTGCCAGCTCACCGAGCCCGGGGGTCGACAATCAGCCCCAGCATTTT.

The chain employs TRBV10-3 and TRBJ1-1, with D possibly matching TRBD1 (5 bases). The CDR3 sequence is 15 residues long. V was trimmed by 4 bases and J by 1 base, leaving 13 bases between them. Per germline, CDR1 ENHRY and CDR2 SYGVKD. CDR3 bases: TGTGCCATCAGTGCGGGGACGGGCGGGAACACTGAAGCTTTCTTT. Protein product: CAISAGTGGNTEAFF.

The CDR3 reads CASSFGHTASTGELFF. Here the CDR3 DNA reads TGTGCCAGCAGTTTCGGTCACACTGCGAGCACCGGGGAGCTGTTTTTT. The chain has TRBV27 and TRBJ2-2, with D hard to call. Germline loops: CDR1 MNHEY, CDR2 SMNVEV (reference sequence). Trimming cost V 3 bases and J 4 bases, with 15 bases left between them. The CDR3 is 16 amino acids.

The chain uses TRBV19 and TRBJ1-1; 11 bases match TRBD1. CDR1 is LNHDA and CDR2 is SQIVND in the germline V gene (reference sequence). The CDR3 has 15 amino acids. The ends lost 3 bases at V and 1 base at J; junction bases unmatched: 1. The CDR3 is CASSIGQGANTEAFF. The CDR3 DNA reads as TGTGCCAGTAGTATCGGACAGGGGGCGAACACTGAAGCTTTCTTT.

The J gene is TRBJ1-2, the V gene TRBV14; D gene unclear. The V end was cut by 1 base, the J end by 0 bases, with 6 bases between. This CDR3 comprises 14 residues. CDR1 SGHDN and CDR2 FVKESK come from the germline V gene. As DNA, the CDR3 is TGTGCCAGCAGCCAAGGCTCTTCTAACTATGGCTACACCTTC. Its protein product is CASSQGSSNYGYTF. The full variable domain, rest sourced from reference TRBV14 and TRBJ1-2, is EAGVTQFPSHSVIEKGQTVTLRCDPISGHDNLYWYRRVMGKEIKFLLHFVKESKQDESGMPNNRFLAERTGGTYSTLKVQPAELEDSGVYFCASSQGSSNYGYTFGSGTRLTVV.

The chain is built from TRBV7-3 and TRBJ1-2, with unresolved D. V lost 5 bases and J lost 4, with 11 bases in between. CDR3 length: 13 amino acids. Germline V gives CDR1 SGHTA, CDR2 FQGTGA. CDR3 coding DNA: TGTGCCAGCAGCCCCCACGGACGCTATGGCTACACCTTC. Translated: CASSPHGRYGYTF.

This chain links TRBV19 with TRBJ2-7, with a weak D call TRBD1 (5 bases). This CDR3 contains 13 residues. Trimming cost V 3 bases and J 4 bases, with 10 bases left between them. CDR1 is LNHDA, CDR2 SQIVND, per germline (reference sequence). CDR3 amino acids: CASSISQGYEQYF. CDR3 DNA: TGTGCCAGTAGTATCAGCCAGGGATACGAGCAGTACTTC.

The V call is TRBV11-2, the J call TRBJ2-7; TRBD2 matches 11 bases. Per the germline V gene, CDR1 is SGHAT and CDR2 is FQNNGV. The trim removed 0 bases at V and 7 bases at J, leaving 5 bases unmatched. The CDR3 length is 15 residues. The CDR3, as DNA: TGTGCCAGCAGCTTAGAACTAGCGGGAGTGTCTGAGCAGTACTTC. Protein sequence: CASSLELAGVSEQYF.

The genes are TRBV6-1 and TRBJ2-5; 9 bases line up with TRBD1. The CDR3 totals 15 residues. Looked up from germline, CDR1 is MNHNS and CDR2 is SASEGT. Trimming removed 4 bases from V and 4 bases from J; junction bases left unmatched: 7. This CDR3 reads CASSVGQGGGETQYF. CDR3 coding DNA: TGTGCCAGCAGTGTGGGACAGGGAGGGGGAGAGACCCAGTACTTC.

The V and J genes are TRBV4-1 and TRBJ2-7, with TRBD2 identical over 13 bases. Germline V gene data show CDR1 as MGHRA and CDR2 as YSYEKL. V dropped 4 bases and J dropped 5; count of bases not matched to a gene: 11. The CDR3 has 17 amino acids. Here the CDR3 reads CASSRTSGRGIVDEQYF. The CDR3 DNA follows: TGCGCCAGCAGCCGGACTAGCGGGAGAGGGATCGTAGACGAGCAGTACTTC.

CDR3 coding DNA: TGTGCCAGTAGTATTTCTAGCGGGAGGATCGAGCAGTACTTC. Protein: CASSISSGRIEQYF. This chain uses TRBV19 with TRBJ2-7, with 11 positions matching TRBD2. Germline values: CDR1 LNHDA, CDR2 SQIVND (reference sequence). The CDR3 spans 14 residues. V lost 3 bases, J lost 6 bases, and 4 bases stayed unmatched.

As to this clone: The limits of the CDR3 on the DNA are not certain, so only TCRdb's listed CDR3 is given. The chain has TRBV9 and TRBJ2-7; TRBD1 is the table's D call, not checked against the DNA. Germline CDR1 is SGDLS and CDR2 is YYNGEE. The CDR3 is 13 residues long, ends included. CDR3 sequence: CASSVGGGTGVTF.

The genes are TRBV4-3 and TRBJ1-2; no reliable D call. Trimming removed 0 bases from V and 2 bases from J, with 13 bases in between. CDR3 size: 16 residues. Germline V gives CDR1 LGHNA, CDR2 YSLEER. DNA of the CDR3: TGCGCCAGCAGCCAAGATCCGGGCCGATTCAACTATGGCTACACCTTC. It codes for CASSQDPGRFNYGYTF.

The chain carries TRBV5-1 and TRBJ2-7, with 7 bases aligning to TRBD1. V shed 7 bases and J 3 bases; nucleotides not matched to a gene: 4. This CDR3 has 12 residues. From germline, CDR1 is SGHRS and CDR2 YFSETQ. The CDR3 is CASHRGDYEQYF. DNA for the CDR3: TGCGCCAGCCACAGGGGAGACTACGAGCAGTACTTC.

The chain links TRBV5-4 to TRBJ2-3; 11 nucleotides align to TRBD1. In germline, CDR1 is SGHNT, CDR2 YYREEE (reference sequence). V was clipped by 0 bases and J by 7 bases; unmatched bases: 4. The CDR3 runs 15 residues. CDR3 protein: CASSLVGTGGNTQYF. Written as DNA, the CDR3 is TGTGCCAGCAGCTTGGTTGGGACAGGGGGAAATACGCAGTATTTT. The variable domain in full, completed from reference TRBV5-4 and TRBJ2-3, reads ETGVTQSPTHLIKTRGQQVTLRCSSQSGHNTVSWYQQALGQGPQFIFQYYREEENGRGNFPPRFSGLQFPNYSSELNVNALELDDSALYLCASSLVGTGGNTQYFGPGTRLTVL.